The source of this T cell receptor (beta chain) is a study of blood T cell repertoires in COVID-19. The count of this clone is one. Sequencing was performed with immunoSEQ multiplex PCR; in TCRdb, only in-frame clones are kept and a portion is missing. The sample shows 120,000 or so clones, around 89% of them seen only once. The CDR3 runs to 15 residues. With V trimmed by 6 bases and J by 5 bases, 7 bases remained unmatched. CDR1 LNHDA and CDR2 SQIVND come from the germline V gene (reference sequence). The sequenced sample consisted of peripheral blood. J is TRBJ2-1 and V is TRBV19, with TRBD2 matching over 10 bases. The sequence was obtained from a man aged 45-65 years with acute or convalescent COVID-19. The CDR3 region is CASSPLAGANNEQFF. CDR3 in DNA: TGTGCCAGTAGCCCCCTAGCGGGGGCAAACAATGAGCAGTTCTTC. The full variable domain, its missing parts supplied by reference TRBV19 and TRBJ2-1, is DGGITQSPKYLFRKEGQNVTLSCEQNLNHDAMYWYRQDPGQGLRLIYYSQIVNDFQKGDIAEGYSVSREKKESFPLTVTSAQKNPTAFYLCASSPLAGANNEQFFGPGTRLTVL.